This T cell receptor beta chain appears in the sequencing data of a study of T cell changes during pregnancy in multiple sclerosis. Trimming pared 1 base from V and 7 bases from J, leaving 10 bases between. This CDR3 region has 13 residues. CDR1 SGHTA and CDR2 FQGNSA come from the germline V gene. Profiled with immunoSEQ multiplex PCR; TCRdb holds only in-frame clones, not every one. The table includes fewer than 35,000 clones, around 89% detected once. The origin of this receptor is a female donor in good health, enrolled as a control in a pregnancy study. Sequenced material: CD4+ T cells from peripheral blood mononuclear cells, taken in the third trimester of pregnancy. The chain joins TRBV7-2 to TRBJ1-1; D is possibly TRBD1 (5 bases). The CDR3 spells CASSLVGASEAFF. The CDR3 DNA reads as TGTGCCAGCAGCTTAGTTGGGGCGAGTGAAGCTTTCTTT.